The next 27 T cell receptor beta chains were all read from a single sample in a study of blood T cells in healthy people across ages. A sample-barcoded 5' primer and a J-beta primer mix were used in a second PCR of roughly 6 to 11 cycles. TCRdb reprocessed the 5' RACE reads with MiXCR, giving one entry per CDR3 protein. The profile covers nearly 800,000 distinct CDR3 sequences, with approximately 25% appearing a single time and under 4.5% taken by the ten largest. This sample was also put to use in a study of T cells of mothers and their children.

Sequenced input: blood. The receptor source for this set is a boy younger than 18 in good health.

This clonotype was found a few times. In nucleotides, the CDR3 is TGTGCCAGCAGTTTATGGGGGTTGGGGTCCTCCTTCACAGATACGCAGTATTTT. Encoded protein: CASSLWGLGSSFTDTQYF. The chain uses TRBV28 and TRBJ2-3, with unresolved D. This CDR3 comprises 18 residues. The V gene's germline CDR1 is MDHEN and CDR2 SYDVKM. V gave up 0 bases and J gave up 2 bases, with 18 bases separating them.

The chain combines TRBV7-9 with TRBJ2-3; TRBD1 aligns across 7 bases. CDR1 and CDR2 (germline): SEHNR, FQNEAQ (reference sequence). This CDR3 spans 15 amino acids. V gave up 3 bases and J gave up 4 bases; unmatched junction bases: 7. CDR3 loop: CASSLGNRGADTQYF. CDR3 nucleotide sequence: TGTGCCAGCAGCTTGGGTAACAGGGGAGCAGATACGCAGTATTTT. Based on the CDR3 plus reference TRBV7-9 and TRBJ2-3, the full variable domain is DTGVSQNPRHKITKRGQNVTFRCDPISEHNRLYWYRQTLGQGPEFLTYFQNEAQLEKSRLLSDRFSAERPKGSFSTLEIQRTEQGDSAMYLCASSLGNRGADTQYFGPGTRLTVL.

There are a few counts of this clonotype. The V call is TRBV6-6, the J call TRBJ1-2, with a tentative D call TRBD1 (6 bases). This CDR3 contains 11 residues. The germline gives CDR1 MNHNY, CDR2 SVGAGI (reference sequence). The CDR3 spells CALGGDYGYTF. The CDR3 DNA follows: TGTGCGCTCGGGGGCGACTATGGCTACACCTTC.

This clonotype was detected a few times. The chain couples TRBV12-3 or TRBV12-4 to TRBJ2-1; 8 bases line up with TRBD2. There are 14 residues in the CDR3. Germline trimming cut 6 bases from V and 5 bases from J; bases unmatched to any gene: 6. CDR3 region: CASRGTRLNNEQFF. CDR3 DNA sequence: TGTGCCAGCAGGGGGACTAGGCTAAACAATGAGCAGTTCTTC.

This clonotype has only a few counts. This chain links TRBV4-1 with TRBJ1-6; TRBD1 aligns across 8 bases. This CDR3 has 18 residues. Looked up from germline, CDR1 is MGHRA and CDR2 is YSYEKL. V lost 2 bases, J lost 8 bases, and 14 bases stayed unmatched. The CDR3 loop reads CASSQTGGRGTGDSPLHF. CDR3 DNA: TGCGCCAGCAGCCAAACGGGGGGTCGGGGGACAGGAGATTCACCCCTCCACTTT.

Only a few counts were recorded for this clonotype. The CDR3 nucleotides read TGTGCCAGCAGCTTAAGCGGGGGGGGGACTAGCGGGGTCTACAATGAGCAGTTCTTC. This codes for CASSLSGGGTSGVYNEQFF. The chain employs TRBV7-3 and TRBJ2-1; 13 bases fit TRBD2. CDR1 is SGHTA, CDR2 FQGTGA, per germline. J lost 3 bases, V lost 1 base, and 9 bases had no gene match. The CDR3 is 19 amino acids.

The chain carries TRBV7-2 and TRBJ2-1, with TRBD1 matching 9 bases. In germline, CDR1 is SGHTA, CDR2 FQGNSA. The CDR3 runs to 16 residues. The junction had 12 bases not matched to a gene; V was cut back by 5 bases and J by 7 bases. CDR3 protein: CASSHLGGQGSNEQFF. The CDR3 DNA reads as TGTGCCAGCAGCCACCTTGGAGGACAGGGGTCGAATGAGCAGTTCTTC.

This clonotype was seen a handful of times. The junction differs from germline at one of its ends, possibly a read error. This chain's CDR3 is CASRPQVSDEKLLF. The DNA of the CDR3 is TGTGCCAGCCGACCCCAGGTATCGGATGAAAAACTGCTTTTT. The rearrangement uses TRBV6-2 or TRBV6-3 and TRBJ1-4; D not certain. The CDR3 covers 14 residues. Germline loops: CDR1 MNHEY, CDR2 SVGEGT.

The chain carries TRBV20-1 and TRBJ2-4; D is possibly TRBD1 or TRBD2 (5 bases each). Between the trimmed V and J ends, which lost 6 bases and 11 bases, there was a span of 14 bases. Germline-derived CDR1 and CDR2 are DFQATT and SNEGSKA (reference sequence). The CDR3 is 11 amino acids. Here the CDR3 reads CSAVSQGVQYF. Here the CDR3 DNA reads TGCAGTGCAGTTTCCCAGGGAGTTCAGTACTTC.

This clonotype was seen a handful of times. V and J are TRBV2 and TRBJ2-5; D is unclear. V lost 5 bases and J lost 5, with 9 bases in between. The CDR3 sequence is 12 residues long. Germline loops: CDR1 SNHLY, CDR2 FYNNEI. In DNA, the CDR3 is TGTGCCAGCAGTTGGGTTCCGGAGACCCAGTACTTC. This sequence encodes CASSWVPETQYF.

As for this clonotype: Mismatch with germline at one junction end may stem from a read error. The chain carries TRBV7-2 and TRBJ2-7, with D maybe TRBD1 (6 bases). This CDR3 spans 14 amino acids. Per germline, CDR1 SGHTA and CDR2 FQGNSA. This CDR3 reads CAGSFLGHGVVEYF. For the CDR3, the DNA is TGTGCCGGCAGCTTTCTGGGACACGGAGTCGTTGAGTACTTC.

The V and J genes are TRBV2 and TRBJ2-7; 8 bases agree with TRBD1. V was clipped by 8 bases and J by 2 bases; unmatched bases: 8. Germline V gives CDR1 SNHLY, CDR2 FYNNEI. This CDR3 is built from 14 residues. The CDR3, as DNA: TGTGCCAGCGGGCCGGGACAGGCTACCTACGAGCAGTACTTC. Encoded protein: CASGPGQATYEQYF.

This clonotype has just a few counts. The chain is built from TRBV4-2 and TRBJ2-7; 9 positions match TRBD1. Germline loops: CDR1 LGHNA, CDR2 YNFKEQ. CDR3 length: 16 amino acids. The trim removed 0 bases at V and 1 base at J, leaving 4 bases unmatched. CDR3 nucleotides: TGTGCCAGCAGCCAAGAATTAGGGACAGGGTCCTACGAGCAGTACTTC. Its translation is CASSQELGTGSYEQYF.

The DNA of the CDR3 is TGTGCCAGCAGCCGGTTCGGGAAGGGGGGGGATACGCAGTATTTT. Protein sequence: CASSRFGKGGDTQYF. The rearrangement links TRBV7-2 to TRBJ2-3; D possibly corresponds to TRBD2 (7 bases). The V end lost 5 bases, the J end lost 6 bases, and 18 bases lay between the germline ends. The CDR3 is 15 residues long. Looked up from germline, CDR1 is SGHTA and CDR2 is FQGNSA.

The gene calls are TRBV4-3 and TRBJ1-2; 8 bases are shared with TRBD1. Germline V lookup: CDR1 LGHNA, CDR2 YSLEER. Trimming cost V 3 bases and J 5 bases; bases outside gene matches: 11. The CDR3 extends over 16 amino acids. In DNA form, the CDR3 reads TGCGCCAGCAGCCATATACAGGGGGGGATAGGATATGGCTACACCTTC. Translated: CASSHIQGGIGYGYTF.

This clonotype occurred a few times. The chain couples TRBV18 to TRBJ1-4, with no clear D. Per the germline V gene, CDR1 is KGHSH and CDR2 is LQKENI. This CDR3 is built from 13 residues. Trimming left V 4 bases short and J 5 bases short, with 8 bases between. CDR3 region: CASSRGRNEKLFF. Written as DNA, the CDR3 is TGTGCCAGCTCACGAGGCAGGAATGAAAAACTGTTTTTT.

The genes are TRBV14 and TRBJ2-5, with D hard to call. CDR3 length: 14 residues. The germline V and J ends were trimmed by 4 bases and 2 bases, with 11 bases remaining between them. Germline CDR1 and CDR2: SGHDN and FVKESK. The CDR3 nucleotides read TGTGCCAGCAGCCCGCTTAGTCGGCAAGAGACCCAGTACTTC. Translating gives CASSPLSRQETQYF.

The chain employs TRBV4-2 and TRBJ1-1, with D unclear. Germline V lookup: CDR1 LGHNA, CDR2 YNFKEQ. Trimming removed 5 bases from V and 3 bases from J, with 13 bases in between. The CDR3 has 14 residues. The CDR3 nucleotides read TGTGCCAGCAGCACCCCGGACGGGTACACTGAAGCTTTCTTT. Translation: CASSTPDGYTEAFF.

V usage is TRBV6-5 and J usage is TRBJ2-1, with 8 positions matching TRBD2. Germline V CDR1 and CDR2: MNHEY, SVGAGI. V lost 4 bases, J lost 3 bases, and 5 bases stayed unmatched. This CDR3 is 15 amino acids long. The CDR3 loop is CASSSGREVYNEQFF. CDR3 nucleotide sequence: TGTGCCAGCAGTTCAGGGCGGGAGGTCTACAATGAGCAGTTCTTC.

About this clonotype itself: One junction end disagrees with the germline gene, perhaps due to a read error. The J gene is TRBJ2-3, the V gene TRBV12-3 or TRBV12-4, with unresolved D. The CDR3 is made up of 12 amino acids. In DNA form, the CDR3 reads TGTGCCGGCAGTCTCGGACCGGATGCGCAGTATTTT. As protein: CAGSLGPDAQYF.

This clonotype was detected only a few times. The genes are TRBV29-1 and TRBJ2-5; unclear D gene. The V end was cut by 0 bases, the J end by 5 bases, with 13 bases between. Looked up from germline, CDR1 is SQVTM and CDR2 is ANQGSEA. The CDR3 length is 14 residues. The CDR3 DNA reads as TGCAGCGTTGAAGATGGGCAACCTGGGGAGACCCAGTACTTC. Protein: CSVEDGQPGETQYF.

On this clonotype: A much larger clone is a single base away; this may be a read error. The V call is TRBV12-3 or TRBV12-4, the J call TRBJ2-3, with TRBD1 matching 8 bases. The CDR3 is 15 amino acids. As DNA, the CDR3 is TGTGCCAGCAGGCTGAGGACAGGGAGCACAGATATGCAGTATTTT. This codes for CASRLRTGSTDMQYF.

V and J are TRBV20-1 and TRBJ2-7; TRBD2 is a possible D gene (5 bases). V shed 8 bases and J shed 0 bases, with 8 bases lying between them. The CDR3 length is 11 residues. Looked up from germline, CDR1 is DFQATT and CDR2 is SNEGSKA (reference sequence). In nucleotides, the CDR3 is TGCAGTACCAGCGGCTCCTACGAGCAGTACTTC. Its protein product is CSTSGSYEQYF.

This clonotype was recorded a few times. The chain employs TRBV27 and TRBJ1-2; D possibly corresponds to TRBD1 (6 bases). The germline gives CDR1 MNHEY, CDR2 SMNVEV (reference sequence). The germline V and J ends were trimmed by 6 bases and 2 bases, with 10 bases remaining between them. The CDR3 covers 13 residues. The CDR3 loop reads CASRLTGNYGYTF. The DNA for the CDR3 is TGTGCCAGCAGACTTACAGGGAACTATGGCTACACCTTC.

This clonotype was observed a few times. The rearrangement uses TRBV29-1 and TRBJ1-4; D is unclear. Germline V gives CDR1 SQVTM, CDR2 ANQGSEA. Trimming shortened V by 2 bases and J by 5 bases, and 9 bases separated the two germline ends. CDR3 length: 13 residues. CDR3 DNA sequence: TGCAGCGTTGAAAGGACTCCGAATGAAAAACTGTTTTTT. Protein sequence: CSVERTPNEKLFF.

This chain uses TRBV6-5 with TRBJ2-1, with a weak D call TRBD1 (6 bases). The V gene's germline CDR1 is MNHEY and CDR2 SVGAGI. Trimming pared 2 bases from V and 9 bases from J, leaving 17 bases between. The CDR3 extends over 15 amino acids. The CDR3 DNA reads TGTGCCAGCAGTTACGTGGCAGGGGAACTTTTTGAGCAGTTCTTC. This codes for CASSYVAGELFEQFF.

J is TRBJ2-2 and V is TRBV5-1; 9 bases agree with TRBD2. The germline CDR1 and CDR2 sequences are SGHRS and YFSETQ. Losses at the gene ends were 1 base for V and 4 bases for J; bases not matched to a gene: 2. The CDR3 spans 15 residues. CDR3 sequence reads: CASSLLAGATGELFF. The CDR3 nucleotides are TGCGCCAGCAGCTTGTTAGCGGGGGCCACCGGGGAGCTGTTTTTT.